A selection of T cell receptor beta chains follows, all from one sample in a study of post-analysis software for immune sequencing data. One entry per CDR3 protein, called by TCRdb with MiXCR from the PCR reads. The data contain 650,000 to 850,000 distinct CDR3 sequences, approximately 53% of them singletons. Material for sequencing was blood. The origin of the receptors is a girl under 18 with multiple sclerosis. Each CDR3 is given with its conserved first and last residue. The D gene is left open where the match is weak. Expanded clones are given a class, and other clones once, few, many or no size at all.

D gene	V gene	J gene	clone size	CDR3 protein	CDR3 DNA
NA	TRBV5-1	TRBJ2-4	NA	CASSLLTKNIQYF	TGCGCCAGCAGCTTGCTCACAAAAAACATTCAGTACTTC
TRBD1	TRBV12-3/TRBV12-4	TRBJ2-1	NA	CASSEDRVSSYNEQFF	TGTGCCAGCAGTGAAGACAGGGTGAGCTCCTACAATGAGCAGTTCTTC
NA	TRBV5-1	TRBJ2-1	few	CASSLEGEAGLSEQFF	TGCGCCAGCAGCTTGGAAGGGGAAGCGGGTTTAAGTGAGCAGTTCTTC
NA	TRBV14	TRBJ1-2	NA	CASSRSQTYGYTF	TGTGCCAGCAGCCGAAGTCAGACCTATGGCTACACCTTC
TRBD1	TRBV5-4	TRBJ2-6	NA	CASSVTGGGLAGANVLTF	TGTGCCAGCAGCGTCACAGGGGGCGGACTGGCTGGGGCCAACGTCCTGACTTTC
NA	TRBV7-8	TRBJ1-3	NA	CASSLGGLGSGNTIYF	TGTGCCAGCAGCTTAGGAGGGCTGGGATCTGGAAACACCATATATTTT
TRBD2	TRBV27	TRBJ2-1	NA	CASTYYSGSFNEQFF	TGTGCCAGCACCTATTATAGCGGGAGCTTCAATGAGCAGTTCTTC
NA	TRBV20-1	TRBJ2-1	NA	CSASPHDNEQFF	TGCAGTGCTAGCCCCCATGACAATGAGCAGTTCTTC
TRBD1	TRBV2	TRBJ2-7	NA	CASSEGDSATYEQYF	TGTGCCAGCAGTGAAGGGGACAGCGCAACCTACGAGCAGTACTTC
TRBD2	TRBV20-1	TRBJ2-1	NA	CSAGAGGPEQFF	TGCAGTGCTGGAGCGGGGGGGCCTGAGCAGTTCTTC
TRBD2	TRBV29-1	TRBJ2-7	once	CSVGTSFTYEQYF	TGCAGCGTTGGGACTAGCTTCACCTACGAGCAGTACTTC
NA	TRBV7-3	TRBJ1-2	NA	CASSSELRYGYTF	TGTGCCAGCAGCTCAGAGCTGCGCTATGGCTACACCTTC
NA	TRBV5-1	TRBJ1-1	NA	CASSYSRGDTEAFF	TGCGCCAGCAGCTATAGCAGGGGTGACACTGAAGCTTTCTTT
TRBD1	TRBV15	TRBJ2-7	NA	CATSRVGIWDRGLHEQYF	TGTGCCACCAGCAGAGTTGGCATTTGGGACAGGGGGCTGCACGAGCAGTACTTC
NA	TRBV30	TRBJ2-5	NA	CAWSVTRSPLQETQYF	TGTGCCTGGAGTGTAACCCGTTCCCCGCTTCAAGAGACCCAGTACTTC
TRBD2	TRBV12-3/TRBV12-4	TRBJ2-6	NA	CASSFSPGLAGDLSGGNVLTF	TGTGCCAGCAGTTTCTCGCCCGGACTAGCGGGGGACCTCTCTGGGGGCAACGTCCTGACTTTC
NA	TRBV18	TRBJ2-1	NA	CASSPLTGVVYNEQFF	TGTGCCAGCTCACCACTGACGGGAGTTGTCTACAATGAGCAGTTCTTC
NA	TRBV29-1	TRBJ2-7	many	CSVDTGKGYYEQYF	TGCAGCGTTGACACAGGGAAAGGTTACTACGAGCAGTACTTC
NA	TRBV7-2	TRBJ2-4	NA	CASSLARGGLAKNIQYF	TGTGCCAGCAGCTTAGCGAGGGGTGGTCTAGCCAAAAACATTCAGTACTTC
TRBD2	TRBV20-1	TRBJ2-3	NA	CSALTSGRAGAPVDTQYF	TGCAGTGCACTAACTAGCGGGAGGGCCGGGGCCCCCGTAGATACGCAGTATTTT
NA	TRBV29-1	TRBJ2-5	NA	CSVVRSALGETQYF	TGCAGCGTTGTACGGTCGGCTTTAGGCGAGACCCAGTACTTC
NA	TRBV9	TRBJ2-5	few	CASSLRDEQETQYF	TGTGCCAGCAGCCTCCGGGACGAACAAGAGACCCAGTACTTC
NA	TRBV20-1	TRBJ2-6	NA	CSASRWAGASSGANVRTF	TGCAGTGCTAGTCGGTGGGCAGGGGCGAGCTCTGGGGCCAACGTCCGGACTTTC
TRBD1	TRBV13	TRBJ1-2	NA	CASSAGQGISYGYTF	TGTGCCAGCAGCGCCGGACAGGGGATCTCTTATGGCTACACCTTC
TRBD2	TRBV25-1	TRBJ2-5	few	CASSEGSGSRQETQYF	TGTGCCAGCAGTGAAGGTAGCGGGAGTAGGCAAGAGACCCAGTACTTC
TRBD2	TRBV7-9	TRBJ2-7	NA	CASSRGLTYEQYF	TGTGCCAGCAGTCGGGGACTAACCTACGAGCAGTACTTC
TRBD2	TRBV20-1	TRBJ2-1	few	CSAREGLAGALKYNEQFF	TGCAGTGCTAGAGAGGGGCTAGCGGGAGCTCTTAAGTACAATGAGCAGTTCTTC
NA	TRBV25-1	TRBJ2-7	few	CASSKFPGPQSGQYF	TGTGCCAGCAGTAAATTTCCGGGACCTCAGTCGGGGCAGTACTTC
NA	TRBV5-1	TRBJ2-1	NA	CASSLSRGANEQFF	TGCGCCAGCAGCCTCAGTAGGGGGGCAAATGAGCAGTTCTTC
NA	TRBV6-5	TRBJ2-7	once	CASSYSPKAGDYEQYF	TGTGCCAGCAGTTACAGTCCGAAGGCAGGAGACTACGAGCAGTACTTC
NA	TRBV5-1	TRBJ1-5	NA	CASSFRGAGQPQHF	TGCGCCAGCAGCTTCAGGGGAGCGGGGCAGCCCCAGCATTTT
NA	TRBV12-3/TRBV12-4	TRBJ2-5	NA	CASSSVRGMPLTPRKETQYF	TGTGCCAGCAGTTCAGTAAGGGGCATGCCCCTAACGCCCCGCAAGGAGACCCAGTACTTC
TRBD2	TRBV14	TRBJ2-1	NA	CASSQTLAGGNNEQFF	TGTGCCAGCAGCCAAACCCTAGCGGGGGGGAACAATGAGCAGTTCTTC
TRBD2	TRBV20-1	TRBJ2-7	NA	CSAKGPTSGSYEQYF	TGCAGTGCCAAGGGCCCGACTAGCGGGAGCTACGAGCAGTACTTC
TRBD1	TRBV10-1	TRBJ2-7	once	CASSAGTEYEQYF	TGCGCCAGCAGTGCCGGGACAGAATACGAGCAGTACTTC
TRBD1	TRBV12-3/TRBV12-4	TRBJ2-7	once	CASSPGQVDDEQYF	TGTGCCAGCAGTCCCGGACAGGTTGACGACGAGCAGTACTTC
NA	TRBV12-3/TRBV12-4	TRBJ2-5	NA	CASSLVLGETQYF	TGTGCCAGCAGTTTGGTCCTTGGGGAGACCCAGTACTTC
NA	TRBV4-1	TRBJ2-1	NA	CASSQVGDNRGRGNEQFF	TGCGCCAGCAGCCAAGTGGGGGATAACCGTGGCCGCGGCAATGAGCAGTTCTTC
TRBD2	TRBV20-1	TRBJ2-1	NA	CSAPQLAGEYNEQFF	TGCAGTGCGCCCCAACTAGCGGGAGAATACAATGAGCAGTTCTTC
TRBD2	TRBV12-3/TRBV12-4	TRBJ2-3	NA	CASSQRGGTTDTQYF	TGTGCCAGCAGTCAGCGGGGGGGGACTACAGATACGCAGTATTTT
TRBD1	TRBV7-9	TRBJ2-7	NA	CASSSGQGASYEQYF	TGTGCCAGCAGCTCAGGACAGGGGGCTTCCTACGAGCAGTACTTC
TRBD1	TRBV5-1	TRBJ2-7	NA	CASSLIGLGQGPNEQYF	TGCGCCAGCAGCTTGATAGGTTTGGGACAGGGGCCTAACGAGCAGTACTTC
TRBD1	TRBV7-8	TRBJ2-3	NA	CASSPRDRDRDTQYF	TGTGCCAGCAGCCCCCGGGACAGGGATAGAGATACGCAGTATTTT
NA	TRBV29-1	TRBJ2-1	NA	CSGGVGRSNEQFF	TGCAGCGGGGGGGTCGGCAGGAGCAATGAGCAGTTCTTC
NA	TRBV14	TRBJ2-1	NA	CASSPSWSSYNEQFF	TGTGCCAGCAGCCCCTCGTGGAGCTCCTACAATGAGCAGTTCTTC
TRBD1	TRBV3-1	TRBJ1-5	NA	CASSQQQGSNQPQHF	TGTGCCAGCAGCCAACAACAGGGGAGCAATCAGCCCCAGCATTTT
TRBD1	TRBV7-9	TRBJ1-2	NA	CASSLGAGGDGYTF	TGTGCCAGCAGCTTAGGGGCAGGGGGCGATGGCTACACCTTC
NA	TRBV5-1	TRBJ1-1	few	CASSLWGQGTEAFF	TGCGCCAGCAGCTTGTGGGGGCAGGGGACTGAAGCTTTCTTT
TRBD1	TRBV3-1	TRBJ2-6	NA	CASSRQGARSGANVLTF	TGTGCCAGCAGCCGACAGGGGGCGCGCTCTGGGGCCAACGTCCTGACTTTC
TRBD1	TRBV7-2	TRBJ1-4	NA	CASSRRQGANEKLFF	TGTGCCAGCAGCCGAAGACAGGGGGCGAATGAAAAACTGTTTTTT
NA	TRBV7-6	TRBJ2-5	NA	CASSLWWGRQETQYF	TGTGCCAGCAGCTTATGGTGGGGTAGGCAAGAGACCCAGTACTTC
NA	TRBV20-1	TRBJ2-7	NA	CSASKGGLYEQYF	TGCAGTGCTAGCAAAGGGGGTCTCTACGAGCAGTACTTC
TRBD2	TRBV27	TRBJ2-7	many	CASKTSGGSYEQYF	TGTGCCAGCAAAACTAGCGGGGGCTCCTACGAGCAGTACTTC
NA	TRBV20-1	TRBJ2-6	few	CSVPLRTGANVLTF	TGCAGTGTACCCCTCCGGACTGGGGCCAACGTCCTGACTTTC
NA	TRBV10-3	TRBJ2-5	NA	CAISDSGSGRRYQETQYF	TGTGCCATCAGTGATTCAGGTAGCGGCAGGCGGTACCAAGAGACCCAGTACTTC
NA	TRBV12-3/TRBV12-4	TRBJ2-5	once	CATGTQQETQYF	TGTGCCACTGGGACGCAGCAAGAGACCCAGTACTTC
NA	TRBV6-5	TRBJ1-5	few	CASSETGLNQPQHF	TGTGCCAGCAGTGAAACAGGGCTTAATCAGCCCCAGCATTTT
NA	TRBV27	TRBJ2-7	NA	CASSLGDKISYEQYF	TGTGCCAGCAGTTTAGGTGACAAAATCTCCTACGAGCAGTACTTC
TRBD2	TRBV20-1	TRBJ2-3	few	CSASASGGRTDTQYF	TGCAGTGCTAGTGCGAGCGGGGGCCGGACAGATACGCAGTATTTT
NA	TRBV7-3	TRBJ2-1	NA	CASSLTSSDSYNEQFF	TGTGCCAGCAGCTTAACTTCTAGCGACTCCTACAATGAGCAGTTCTTC